What follows describes a single TCR beta chain. Its antigen is still unknown. CDR1 and CDR2 from the germline V gene are KGHSH and LQKENI. V lost 5 bases and J 4 bases, leaving 11 bases between the germline ends. CDR3 size: 13 residues. Assay: immunoSEQ multiplex PCR; the TCRdb copy retains only in-frame clones and omits some. Of approximately 30,000 clones in the sample, about 68% were seen once. These data come from a study of vaccination effects on CD4 cells after COVID-19. Overall study context: Post-vaccine specimens were collected at a median of 72 days following the second dose.

Investigators separated out CD4+ T cells once less than 11 days of culture had passed. From March to December 2020, the person had a SARS-CoV-2 infection that was confirmed by PCR. Two-dose vaccination with either BNT162b2 or mRNA-1273 was given to the participants. Cultures received IL-2 medium that replaced half the medium on days 3 and 7. This receptor was identified in a human donor who had a prior SARS-CoV-2 infection. The chain recombines TRBV18 with TRBJ1-1; the D is unclear. This specimen was CD4+ T cells from PBMCs cultured without peptide, taken after COVID-19 vaccination. CDR3 DNA sequence: TGTGCCAGCTCATACGGACGGGGCACTGAAGCTTTCTTT. Protein sequence: CASSYGRGTEAFF.